This TCR beta chain comes out of a study of Graves' ophthalmopathy and Graves' hyperthyroidism. This clonotype was seen repeatedly, ten times or more. Its specificity is not known. Overall study results and limits: In separating ophthalmopathy from stable hyperthyroidism, a 13-signature model achieved 87.88% sensitivity and around 80% specificity. Most thyroid clonotypes expanded beyond 0.001 frequency were also found in blood.

Orbital computed tomography, thyroid ultrasound, TRAb, serum thyroxine and clinical symptoms formed the basis of diagnosis. RNA served as the template for amplifying TCR beta CDR3 regions. The first-round RT-PCR employed HTBI primers together with the Qiagen OneStep RT-PCR kit. A multiplex PCR was then performed as the second round. TCRdb analysed the multiplex PCR reads with MiXCR anew, one entry per CDR3 protein. The sample carries over 500,000 distinct CDR3 sequences, about 20% recorded once. The CDR3 spans 15 residues. The germline V gene has CDR1 SGHTA and CDR2 FQGTGA. With 3 bases clipped from V and 2 bases from J, the junction kept 2 bases outside the gene matches.

This clonotype was obtained from a woman aged 18 to 35 with stable Graves' hyperthyroidism. Some clones in this sample may be carry-over from other donors' samples. The material sequenced was peripheral blood. The chain has TRBV7-3 and TRBJ2-4; TRBD1 matches at 9 bases. The CDR3 sequence is CASSLTGGTKNIQYF. DNA of the CDR3: TGTGCCAGCAGCTTGACAGGGGGGACCAAAAACATTCAGTACTTC.